This T cell receptor (beta chain) is from a study of T-cell memory formation after mild COVID-19. TCRdb itself ran the 5' RACE reads through MiXCR, one entry per CDR3 protein. Of 85,000 to 130,000 distinct CDR3 sequences detected, roughly an eighth appear once; the ten largest clones hold around 25%. Germline assignment: CDR1 MNHEY and CDR2 SMNVEV (reference sequence). Trimming stripped 2 bases from V and 5 bases from J, with 8 bases between. The CDR3 consists of 13 residues. Sequenced material: PBMCs or a T cell subset sorted from them (not recorded which). The receptor was derived from an adult woman who had mild COVID-19 (a few samples of this study predate the infection). Cell type and time point are not known. The chain is built from TRBV27 and TRBJ2-3; D is ambiguous. CDR3 loop: CASSLSSRDTQYF. DNA for the CDR3: TGTGCCAGCAGTTTAAGTTCGAGAGATACGCAGTATTTT.